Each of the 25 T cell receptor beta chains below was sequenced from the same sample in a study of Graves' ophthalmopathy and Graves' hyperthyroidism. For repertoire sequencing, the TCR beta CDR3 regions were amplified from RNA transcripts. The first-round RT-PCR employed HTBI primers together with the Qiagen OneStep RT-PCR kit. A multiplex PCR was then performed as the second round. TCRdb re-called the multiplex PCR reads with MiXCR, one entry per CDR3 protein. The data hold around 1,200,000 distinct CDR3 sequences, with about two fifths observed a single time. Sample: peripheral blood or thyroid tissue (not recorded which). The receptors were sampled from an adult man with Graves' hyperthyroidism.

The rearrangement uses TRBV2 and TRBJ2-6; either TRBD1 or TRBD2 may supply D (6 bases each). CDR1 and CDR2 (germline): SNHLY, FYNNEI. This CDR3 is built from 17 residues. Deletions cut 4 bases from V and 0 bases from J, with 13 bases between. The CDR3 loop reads CASSVTGTPSGANVLTF. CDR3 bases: TGTGCCAGCAGTGTAACAGGGACTCCCTCTGGGGCCAACGTCCTGACTTTC.

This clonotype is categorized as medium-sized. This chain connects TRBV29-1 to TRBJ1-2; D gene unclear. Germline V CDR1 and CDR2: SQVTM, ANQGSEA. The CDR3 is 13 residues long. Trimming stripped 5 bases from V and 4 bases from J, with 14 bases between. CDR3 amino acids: CSVLGADLYGYTF. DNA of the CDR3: TGCAGCGTTTTGGGAGCCGATCTCTATGGCTACACCTTC.

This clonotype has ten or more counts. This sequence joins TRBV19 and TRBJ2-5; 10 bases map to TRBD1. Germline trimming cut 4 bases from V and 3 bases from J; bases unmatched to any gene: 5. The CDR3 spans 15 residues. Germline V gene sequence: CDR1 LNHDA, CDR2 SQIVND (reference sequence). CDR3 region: CASSKPGQGKETQYF. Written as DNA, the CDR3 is TGTGCCAGTAGTAAGCCGGGACAGGGGAAAGAGACCCAGTACTTC.

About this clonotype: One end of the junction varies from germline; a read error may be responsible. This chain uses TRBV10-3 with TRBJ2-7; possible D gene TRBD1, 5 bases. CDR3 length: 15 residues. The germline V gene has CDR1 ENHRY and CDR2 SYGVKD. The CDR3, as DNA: TGTGCCAGCAGTGTTAGTCAAGACAGATCTCGCGAGCAGTACTTC. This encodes CASSVSQDRSREQYF.

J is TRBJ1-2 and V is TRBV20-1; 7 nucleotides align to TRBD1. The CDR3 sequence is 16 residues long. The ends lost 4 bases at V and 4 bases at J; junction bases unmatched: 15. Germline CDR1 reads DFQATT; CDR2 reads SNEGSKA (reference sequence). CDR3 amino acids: CSAKGVTGQQSYGYTF. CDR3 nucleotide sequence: TGCAGTGCTAAAGGTGTGACGGGACAGCAAAGCTATGGCTACACCTTC.

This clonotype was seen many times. This CDR3 is CATALKDTQYF. Here the CDR3 DNA reads TGTGCCACCGCCTTAAAAGATACGCAGTATTTT. The genes are TRBV15 and TRBJ2-3; no clear D gene. Germline lookup yields CDR1 LNHNV and CDR2 YYDKDF (reference sequence). Trimming pared 8 bases from V and 5 bases from J, leaving 8 bases between. The CDR3 runs to 11 residues.

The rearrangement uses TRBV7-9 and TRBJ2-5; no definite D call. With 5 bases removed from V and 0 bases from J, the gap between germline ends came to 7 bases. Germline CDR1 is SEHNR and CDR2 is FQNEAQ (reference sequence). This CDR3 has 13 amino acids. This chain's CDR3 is CASSTRYQETQYF. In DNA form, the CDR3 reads TGTGCCAGCAGCACTCGGTACCAAGAGACCCAGTACTTC.

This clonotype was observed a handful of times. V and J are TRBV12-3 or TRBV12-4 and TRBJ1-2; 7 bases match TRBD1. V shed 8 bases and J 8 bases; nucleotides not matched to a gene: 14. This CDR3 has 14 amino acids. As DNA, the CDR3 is TGTGCCAGCTGCTCCGGGACAGACCCGTGGGGCTACACCTTC. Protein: CASCSGTDPWGYTF.

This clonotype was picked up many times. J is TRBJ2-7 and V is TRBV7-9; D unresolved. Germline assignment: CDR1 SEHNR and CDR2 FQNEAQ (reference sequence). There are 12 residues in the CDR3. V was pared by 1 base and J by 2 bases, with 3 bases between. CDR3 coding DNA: TGTGCCAGCAGCTTAGTCCCCTACGAGCAGTACTTC. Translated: CASSLVPYEQYF.

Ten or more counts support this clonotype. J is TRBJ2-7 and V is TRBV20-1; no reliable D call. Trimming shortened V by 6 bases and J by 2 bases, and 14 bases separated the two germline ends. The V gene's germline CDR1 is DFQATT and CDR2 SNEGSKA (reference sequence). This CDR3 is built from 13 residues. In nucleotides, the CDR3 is TGCAGTGCGGAAGACCCGAGCACCTACGAGCAGTACTTC. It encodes CSAEDPSTYEQYF.

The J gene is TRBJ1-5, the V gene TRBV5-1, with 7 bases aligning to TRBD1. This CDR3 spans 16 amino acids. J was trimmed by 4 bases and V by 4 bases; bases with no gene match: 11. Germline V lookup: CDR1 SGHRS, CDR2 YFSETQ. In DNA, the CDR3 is TGCGCCAGCAGCGAACAGGGGATGGGGCCGAATCAGCCCCAGCATTTT. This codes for CASSEQGMGPNQPQHF.

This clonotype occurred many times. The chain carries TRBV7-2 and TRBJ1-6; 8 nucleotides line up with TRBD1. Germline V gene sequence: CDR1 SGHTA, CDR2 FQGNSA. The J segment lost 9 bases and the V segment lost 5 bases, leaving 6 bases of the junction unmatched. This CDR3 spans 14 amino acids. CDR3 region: CASSLKDRASPLHF. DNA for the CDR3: TGTGCCAGCAGCCTAAAGGACAGGGCTTCACCCCTCCACTTT.

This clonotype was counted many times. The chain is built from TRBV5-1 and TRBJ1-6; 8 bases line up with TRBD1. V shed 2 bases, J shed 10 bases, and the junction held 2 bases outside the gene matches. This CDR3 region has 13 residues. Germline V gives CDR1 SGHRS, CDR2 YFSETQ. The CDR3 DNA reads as TGCGCCAGCAGCTTCCAGGGGGCCTCACCCCTCCACTTT. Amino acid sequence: CASSFQGASPLHF.

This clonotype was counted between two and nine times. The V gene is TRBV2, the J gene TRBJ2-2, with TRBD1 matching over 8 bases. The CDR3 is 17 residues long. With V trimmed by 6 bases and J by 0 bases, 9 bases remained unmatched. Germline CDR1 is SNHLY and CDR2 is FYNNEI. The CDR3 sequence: CASRKGQDRANTGELFF. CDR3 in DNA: TGTGCCAGCAGAAAGGGTCAGGACAGGGCGAACACCGGGGAGCTGTTTTTT.

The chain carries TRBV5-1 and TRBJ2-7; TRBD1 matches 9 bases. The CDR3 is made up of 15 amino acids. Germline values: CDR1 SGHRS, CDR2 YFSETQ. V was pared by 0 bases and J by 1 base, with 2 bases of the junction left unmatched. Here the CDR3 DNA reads TGCGCCAGCAGCTTGGATGGGACAGGGTCCTACGAGCAGTACTTC. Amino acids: CASSLDGTGSYEQYF.

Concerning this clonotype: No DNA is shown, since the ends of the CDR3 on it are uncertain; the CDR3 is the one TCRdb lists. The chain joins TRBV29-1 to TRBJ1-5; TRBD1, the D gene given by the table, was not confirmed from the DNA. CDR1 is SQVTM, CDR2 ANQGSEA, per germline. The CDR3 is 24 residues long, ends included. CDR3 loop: CSVATGTNTEAFFGQGRENQPQHF.

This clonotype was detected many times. The CDR3 coding sequence is TGTGCCAGCAGCTTACGGCCAGGTGCGAGCGGGAGCTCCTACGAGCAGTACTTC. This gives the protein CASSLRPGASGSSYEQYF. The chain links TRBV7-2 to TRBJ2-7; TRBD2 aligns across 8 bases. The V segment lost 2 bases and the J segment 0 bases; nucleotides outside the gene matches: 12. The CDR3 has 18 amino acids. Germline CDR1 reads SGHTA; CDR2 reads FQGNSA. The full variable domain, in which reference TRBV7-2 and TRBJ2-7 provide the parts outside the CDR3, is GAGVSQSPSNKVTEKGKDVELRCDPISGHTALYWYRQSLGQGLEFLIYFQGNSAPDKSGLPSDRFSAERTGGSVSTLTIQRTQQEDSAVYLCASSLRPGASGSSYEQYFGPGTRLTVT.

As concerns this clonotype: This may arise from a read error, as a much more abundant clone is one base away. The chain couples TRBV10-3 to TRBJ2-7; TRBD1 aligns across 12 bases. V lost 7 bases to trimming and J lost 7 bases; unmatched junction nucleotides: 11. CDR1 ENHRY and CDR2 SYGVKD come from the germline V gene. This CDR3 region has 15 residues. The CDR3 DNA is TGTGCCATCAAGGGGGACAGGGGGCGGAGAAGTGAGCAGTACTTC. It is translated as CAIKGDRGRRSEQYF.

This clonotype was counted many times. The CDR3 DNA reads as TGCAGCGTTGCCCTGTTTGACAGGGGGCTGCTAGCGGCACAAGAGACCCAGTACTTC. Protein: CSVALFDRGLLAAQETQYF. This rearrangement joins TRBV29-1 to TRBJ2-5; 10 nucleotides align to TRBD1. With V trimmed by 4 bases and J by 2 bases, 19 bases remained unmatched. This CDR3 comprises 19 residues. Germline loops: CDR1 SQVTM, CDR2 ANQGSEA.

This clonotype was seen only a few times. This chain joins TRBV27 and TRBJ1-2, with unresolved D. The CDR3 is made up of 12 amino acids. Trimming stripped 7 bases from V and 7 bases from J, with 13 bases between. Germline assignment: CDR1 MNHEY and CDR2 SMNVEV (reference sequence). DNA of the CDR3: TGTGCCAGCACTCTACAGATGAGTGGCTACACCTTC. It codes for CASTLQMSGYTF.

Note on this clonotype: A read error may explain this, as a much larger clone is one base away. CDR3 in amino acids: CASSLGGGPASPLHF. CDR3 DNA: TGTGCCAGCAGCTTGGGGGGAGGGCCTGCTTCACCCCTCCACTTT. The chain employs TRBV7-9 and TRBJ1-6; D is possibly TRBD1 (5 bases). The V end was cut by 3 bases, the J end by 9 bases, with 15 bases between. CDR1 SEHNR and CDR2 FQNEAQ come from the germline V gene (reference sequence). The CDR3 runs 15 residues.

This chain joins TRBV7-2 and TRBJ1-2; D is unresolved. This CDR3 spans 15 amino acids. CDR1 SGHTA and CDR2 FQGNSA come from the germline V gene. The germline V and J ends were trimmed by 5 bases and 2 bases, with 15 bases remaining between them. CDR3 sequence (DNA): TGTGCCAGCAGCCACCCCGCGACGGGAAACTATGGCTACACCTTC. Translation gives CASSHPATGNYGYTF.

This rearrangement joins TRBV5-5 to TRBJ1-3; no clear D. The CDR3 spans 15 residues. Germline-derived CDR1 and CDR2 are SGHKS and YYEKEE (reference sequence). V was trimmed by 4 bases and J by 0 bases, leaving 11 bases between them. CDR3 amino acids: CASSQTSYSGNTIYF. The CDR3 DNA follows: TGTGCCAGCAGCCAAACAAGCTACTCTGGAAACACCATATATTTT. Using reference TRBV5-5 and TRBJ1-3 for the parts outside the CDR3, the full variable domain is DAGVTQSPTHLIKTRGQQVTLRCSPISGHKSVSWYQQVLGQGPQFIFQYYEKEERGRGNFPDRFSARQFPNYSSELNVNALLLGDSALYLCASSQTSYSGNTIYFGEGSWLTVV.

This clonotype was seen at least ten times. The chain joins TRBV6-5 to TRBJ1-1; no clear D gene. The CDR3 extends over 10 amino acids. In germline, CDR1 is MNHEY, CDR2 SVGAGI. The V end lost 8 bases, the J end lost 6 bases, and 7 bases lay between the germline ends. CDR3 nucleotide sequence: TGTGCCAGCGGTGTTGCTGAAGCTTTCTTT. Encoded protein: CASGVAEAFF.

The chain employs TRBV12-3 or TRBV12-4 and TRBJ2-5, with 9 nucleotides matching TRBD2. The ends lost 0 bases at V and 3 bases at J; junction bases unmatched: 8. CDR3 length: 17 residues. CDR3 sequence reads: CASSLATRLAAEETQYF. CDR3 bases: TGTGCCAGCAGTTTAGCAACTAGACTAGCGGCCGAAGAGACCCAGTACTTC.